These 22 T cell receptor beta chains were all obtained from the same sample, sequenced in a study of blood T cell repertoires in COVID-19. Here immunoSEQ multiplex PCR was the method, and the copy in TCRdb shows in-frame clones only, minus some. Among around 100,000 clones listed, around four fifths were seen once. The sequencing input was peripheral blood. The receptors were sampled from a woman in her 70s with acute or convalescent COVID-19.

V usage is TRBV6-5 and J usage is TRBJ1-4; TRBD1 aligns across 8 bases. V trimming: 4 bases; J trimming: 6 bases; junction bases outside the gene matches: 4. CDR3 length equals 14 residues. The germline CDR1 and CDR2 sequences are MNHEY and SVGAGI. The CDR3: CASSLDRVYEKLFF. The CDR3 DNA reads TGTGCCAGCAGTTTGGACAGGGTTTATGAAAAACTGTTTTTT.

The CDR3 loop reads CASSYEDYQPQHF. In DNA, the CDR3 is TGTGCCAGCAGTTACGAGGACTATCAGCCCCAGCATTTT. J is TRBJ1-5 and V is TRBV6-2 or TRBV6-3; D not resolved. Trimming cost V 2 bases and J 5 bases, with 7 bases left between them. Germline V lookup: CDR1 MNHEY, CDR2 SVGEGT. This CDR3 region has 13 residues.

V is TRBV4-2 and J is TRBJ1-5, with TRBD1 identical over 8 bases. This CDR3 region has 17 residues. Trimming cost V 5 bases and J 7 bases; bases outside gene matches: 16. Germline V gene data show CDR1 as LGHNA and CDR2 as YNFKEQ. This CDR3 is CASSYTPGQGSGQPQHF. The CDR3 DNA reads TGTGCCAGCAGCTATACTCCAGGACAGGGAAGTGGCCAGCCCCAGCATTTT.

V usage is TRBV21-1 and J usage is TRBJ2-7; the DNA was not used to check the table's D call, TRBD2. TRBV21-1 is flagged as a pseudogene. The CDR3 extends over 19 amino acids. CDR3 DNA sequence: TGTGCCAGCAGCTCATGGGGACTAGCGGGGCCTCCTAACGCCTACGAGCAGTACGTC. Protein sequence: CASSSWGLAGPPNAYEQYV.

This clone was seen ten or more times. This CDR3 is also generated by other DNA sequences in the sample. DNA of the CDR3: TGTGCCAGCAGCTCGAACAGGGGGAGGGGGGCCCAAGAGACCCAGTACTTC. Its protein is CASSSNRGRGAQETQYF. This rearrangement joins TRBV7-9 to TRBJ2-5; D possibly corresponds to TRBD1 (8 bases). The CDR3 consists of 17 residues. The germline V and J ends were trimmed by 4 bases and 1 base, with 19 bases remaining between them. In germline, CDR1 is SEHNR, CDR2 FQNEAQ (reference sequence).

CDR3 amino acids: CASSTNRGEPQHF. Written as DNA, the CDR3 is TGTGCCAGTAGTACGAACAGGGGTGAGCCCCAGCATTTT. The rearrangement joins TRBV19 to TRBJ1-5; 7 bases align to TRBD1. The CDR3 is made up of 13 amino acids. Germline V gives CDR1 LNHDA, CDR2 SQIVND (reference sequence). With V trimmed by 4 bases and J by 8 bases, 5 bases remained unmatched.

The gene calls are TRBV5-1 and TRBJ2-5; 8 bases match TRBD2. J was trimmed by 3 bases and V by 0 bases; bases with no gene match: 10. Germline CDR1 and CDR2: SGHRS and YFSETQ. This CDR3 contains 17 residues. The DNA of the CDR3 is TGCGCCAGCAGCTTGGAGGAGCGAGCGGGGGCGAAAGAGACCCAGTACTTC. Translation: CASSLEERAGAKETQYF.

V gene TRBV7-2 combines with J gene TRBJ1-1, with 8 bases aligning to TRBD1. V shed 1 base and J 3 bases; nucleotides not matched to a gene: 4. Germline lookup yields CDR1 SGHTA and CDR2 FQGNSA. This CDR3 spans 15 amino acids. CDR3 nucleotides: TGTGCCAGCAGCTTAGACGGGACAGGCGACACTGAAGCTTTCTTT. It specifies CASSLDGTGDTEAFF.

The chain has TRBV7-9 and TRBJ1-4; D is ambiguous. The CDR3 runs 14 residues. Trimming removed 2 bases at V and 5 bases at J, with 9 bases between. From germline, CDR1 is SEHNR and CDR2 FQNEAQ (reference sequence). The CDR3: CASSLPGMNEKLFF. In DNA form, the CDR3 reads TGTGCCAGCAGCTTACCGGGGATGAATGAAAAACTGTTTTTT.

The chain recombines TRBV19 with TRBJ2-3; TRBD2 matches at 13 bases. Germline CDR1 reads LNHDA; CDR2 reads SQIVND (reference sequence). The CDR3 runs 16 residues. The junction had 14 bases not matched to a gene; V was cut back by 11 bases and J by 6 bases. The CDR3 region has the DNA TGTGCCGGCCCAACCGCCGGGACTAGCGGGGATGATACGCAGTATTTT. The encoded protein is CAGPTAGTSGDDTQYF.

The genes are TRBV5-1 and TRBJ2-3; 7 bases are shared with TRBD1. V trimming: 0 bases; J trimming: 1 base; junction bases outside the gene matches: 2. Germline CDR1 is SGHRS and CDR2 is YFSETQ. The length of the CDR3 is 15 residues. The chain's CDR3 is CASSLATGGTDTQYF. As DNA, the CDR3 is TGCGCCAGCAGCTTGGCTACAGGGGGCACAGATACGCAGTATTTT.

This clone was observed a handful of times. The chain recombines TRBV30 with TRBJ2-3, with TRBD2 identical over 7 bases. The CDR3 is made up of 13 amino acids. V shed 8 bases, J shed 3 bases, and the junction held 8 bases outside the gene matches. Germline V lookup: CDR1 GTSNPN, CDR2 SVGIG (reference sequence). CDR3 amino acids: CASSSGATDTQYF. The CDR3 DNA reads TGTGCCAGCTCCAGCGGGGCGACAGATACGCAGTATTTT. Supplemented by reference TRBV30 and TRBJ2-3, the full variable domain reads SQTIHQWPATLVQPVGSPLSLECTVEGTSNPNLYWYRQAAGRGLQLLFYSVGIGQISSEVPQNLSASRPQDRQFILSSKKLLLSDSGFYLCASSSGATDTQYFGPGTRLTVL.

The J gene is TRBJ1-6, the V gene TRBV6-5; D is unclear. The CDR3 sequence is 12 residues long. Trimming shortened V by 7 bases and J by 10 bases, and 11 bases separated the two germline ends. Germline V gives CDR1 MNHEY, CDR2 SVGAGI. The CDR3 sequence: CASMIGGSPLHF. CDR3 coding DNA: TGTGCCAGCATGATCGGAGGGTCACCCCTCCACTTT.

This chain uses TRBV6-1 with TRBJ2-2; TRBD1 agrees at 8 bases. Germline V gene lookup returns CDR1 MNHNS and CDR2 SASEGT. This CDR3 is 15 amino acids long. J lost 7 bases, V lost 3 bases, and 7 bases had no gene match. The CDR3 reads CASSDLQGAGGELFF. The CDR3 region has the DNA TGTGCCAGCAGTGACCTCCAGGGGGCGGGCGGGGAGCTGTTTTTT.

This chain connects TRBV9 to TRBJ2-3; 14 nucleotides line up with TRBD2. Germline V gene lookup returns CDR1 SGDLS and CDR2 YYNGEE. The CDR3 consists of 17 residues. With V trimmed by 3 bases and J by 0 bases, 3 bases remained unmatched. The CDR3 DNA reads TGTGCCAGCAGCGGGACTAGCGGGGGGACTAGCACAGATACGCAGTATTTT. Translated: CASSGTSGGTSTDTQYF.

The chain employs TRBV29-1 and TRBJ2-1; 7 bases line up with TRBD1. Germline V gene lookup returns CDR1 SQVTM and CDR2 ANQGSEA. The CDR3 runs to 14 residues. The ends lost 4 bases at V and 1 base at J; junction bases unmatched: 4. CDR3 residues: CSVARQGSYNEQFF. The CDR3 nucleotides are TGCAGCGTTGCGAGACAGGGTTCCTACAATGAGCAGTTCTTC.

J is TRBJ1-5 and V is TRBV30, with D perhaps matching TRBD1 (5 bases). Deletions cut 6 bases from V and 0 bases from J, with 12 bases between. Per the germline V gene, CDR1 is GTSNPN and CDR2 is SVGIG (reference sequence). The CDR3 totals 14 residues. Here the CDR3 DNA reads TGTGCCTGTCGGGCAGGGAATAGCAATCAGCCCCAGCATTTT. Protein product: CACRAGNSNQPQHF.

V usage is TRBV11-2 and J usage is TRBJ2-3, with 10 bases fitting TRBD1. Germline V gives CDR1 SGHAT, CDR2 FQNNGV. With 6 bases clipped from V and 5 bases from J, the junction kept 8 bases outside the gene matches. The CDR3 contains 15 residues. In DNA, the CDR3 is TGTGCCAGCAGTTCCCGGACAGGGGGACGAGATACGCAGTATTTT. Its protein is CASSSRTGGRDTQYF.

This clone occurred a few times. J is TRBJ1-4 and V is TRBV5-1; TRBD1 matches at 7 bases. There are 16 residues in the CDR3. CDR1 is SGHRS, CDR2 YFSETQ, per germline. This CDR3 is CASQRTGPATNEKLFF. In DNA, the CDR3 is TGCGCAAGTCAAAGGACAGGACCTGCAACTAATGAAAAACTGTTTTTT.

The DNA of the CDR3 is TGTGCCACCAAAAATAGCGGGGCGCTCGCCCAAGAGACCCAGTACTTC. Translating it yields CATKNSGALAQETQYF. The chain joins TRBV10-3 to TRBJ2-5, with 8 bases identical to TRBD2. The ends lost 10 bases at V and 1 base at J; junction bases unmatched: 14. Germline V lookup: CDR1 ENHRY, CDR2 SYGVKD. This CDR3 comprises 16 residues.

CDR3 nucleotide sequence: TGTGCCAGCATTCTCGAGGGCCCGGACACCGGGGAGCTGTTTTTT. Amino acids: CASILEGPDTGELFF. The rearrangement links TRBV6-5 to TRBJ2-2; possibly TRBD2 for D (5 bases). Germline V gene data show CDR1 as MNHEY and CDR2 as SVGAGI. Trimming stripped 7 bases from V and 3 bases from J, with 15 bases between. The CDR3 length is 15 residues.

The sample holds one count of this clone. As DNA, the CDR3 is TGTGCCAGCGACCTGGTGGGCTTGTCCTACAATGAGCAGTTCTTC. Its protein is CASDLVGLSYNEQFF. This chain links TRBV7-9 with TRBJ2-1; D uncertain. V was pared by 8 bases and J by 1 base, with 15 bases between. This CDR3 comprises 15 residues. Germline values: CDR1 SEHNR, CDR2 FQNEAQ (reference sequence). The full variable domain, in which reference TRBV7-9 and TRBJ2-1 provide the parts outside the CDR3, is DTGVSQNPRHKITKRGQNVTFRCDPISEHNRLYWYRQTLGQGPEFLTYFQNEAQLEKSRLLSDRFSAERPKGSFSTLEIQRTEQGDSAMYLCASDLVGLSYNEQFFGPGTRLTVL.